What follows are 4 T cell receptor beta chains derived from one specimen sequenced in a study of control samples from healthy donors and cancer patients. Clones were read by immunoSEQ multiplex PCR, and TCRdb kept only the in-frame ones, dropping some. The table shows around 100,000 clones, with around 89% occurring only once. The sample comprised blood. These receptor sequences come from a man aged 25-45 years in good health.

This chain joins TRBV30 and TRBJ2-1, with 7 bases aligning to TRBD2. Germline V gene sequence: CDR1 GTSNPN, CDR2 SVGIG (reference sequence). V was pared by 0 bases and J by 5 bases, with 7 bases of the junction left unmatched. This CDR3 region has 15 residues. In DNA, the CDR3 is TGTGCCTGGAGTGTAGGCTTAGCGGGTAACAATGAGCAGTTCTTC. Protein product: CAWSVGLAGNNEQFF.

Points on this clone: Other nucleotide sequences in the sample specify the same CDR3. This chain joins TRBV11-2 and TRBJ2-2; D perhaps matches TRBD1 (6 bases). The CDR3 consists of 17 residues. Looked up from germline, CDR1 is SGHAT and CDR2 is FQNNGV. The V gene lost 1 base and the J gene lost 4 bases, with 16 bases spanning the gap. This chain's CDR3 is CASSLGGGSGRTGELFF. As DNA, the CDR3 is TGTGCCAGCAGCTTAGGAGGGGGTTCGGGGCGCACCGGGGAGCTGTTTTTT.

The V and J genes are TRBV28 and TRBJ1-2, with a tentative D call TRBD1 (5 bases). V was trimmed by 3 bases and J by 0 bases, leaving 8 bases between them. CDR3 length: 14 residues. The germline V gene encodes CDR1 MDHEN and CDR2 SYDVKM. Here the CDR3 reads CASSFGAANYGYTF. As DNA, the CDR3 is TGTGCCAGCAGTTTCGGGGCAGCTAACTATGGCTACACCTTC.

The chain joins TRBV5-1 to TRBJ2-3; 7 positions match TRBD1. CDR1 is SGHRS, CDR2 YFSETQ, per germline. There are 17 residues in the CDR3. Losses at the gene ends were 3 bases for V and 4 bases for J; bases not matched to a gene: 14. In nucleotides, the CDR3 is TGCGCCAGCAGCTCCCCCTCAACAGGGGTTGTAGCAGATACGCAGTATTTT. This encodes CASSSPSTGVVADTQYF.